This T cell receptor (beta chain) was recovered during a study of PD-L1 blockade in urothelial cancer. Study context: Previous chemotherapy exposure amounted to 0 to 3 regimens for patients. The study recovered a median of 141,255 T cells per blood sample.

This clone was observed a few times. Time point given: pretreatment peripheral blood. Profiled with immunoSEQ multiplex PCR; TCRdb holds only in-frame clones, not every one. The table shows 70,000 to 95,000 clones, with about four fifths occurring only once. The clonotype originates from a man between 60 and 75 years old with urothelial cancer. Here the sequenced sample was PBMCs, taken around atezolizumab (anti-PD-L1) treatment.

This chain's CDR3 is CASTPIRTNEKLFF. The CDR3 coding sequence is TGTGCCAGCACTCCCATCAGAACTAATGAAAAACTGTTTTTT. The rearrangement uses TRBV28 and TRBJ1-4; D gene ambiguous. This CDR3 has 14 residues. The V gene lost 7 bases and the J gene lost 1 base, with 10 bases spanning the gap. The V gene's germline CDR1 is MDHEN and CDR2 SYDVKM.